These T cell receptor beta chains were read from a single sample in a study of metastatic and nonmetastatic thyroid tumors. TCRdb re-called the PCR reads through MiXCR. The table has 25,000 to 35,000 clones, around a quarter seen once; the top ten hold about 10%. Sequenced: blood. The receptors derive from a female donor with papillary thyroid cancer or a benign thyroid nodule (not recorded which). Some clones in this sample may be carry-over from other donors' samples. The CDR3 runs from the conserved cysteine through the conserved F or W. A D gene is named only where the DNA matches it firmly. Rows may omit the clone size; those that give it use once, few, many or a size class.

v_call: TRBV9
clone_size: many
j_call: TRBJ2-1
d_call: NA
cdr3_aa: CASSVGGSRRDEQFF
cdr3_nt: TGTGCCAGCAGCGTAGGTGGATCGAGGAGGGATGAGCAGTTCTTC

v_call: TRBV28
clone_size: many
j_call: TRBJ2-6
d_call: NA
cdr3_aa: CASSLGQSSGANVLTF
cdr3_nt: TGTGCCAGCAGTTTAGGCCAATCGTCTGGGGCCAACGTCCTGACTTTC

v_call: TRBV10-2
clone_size: many
j_call: TRBJ2-5
d_call: TRBD2
cdr3_aa: CASSELASGSLVVETQYF
cdr3_nt: TGCGCCAGCAGTGAGTTAGCTAGCGGGAGTTTGGTCGTAGAGACCCAGTACTTC

v_call: TRBV12-3/TRBV12-4
clone_size: NA
j_call: TRBJ1-4
d_call: TRBD1
cdr3_aa: CASISHHDREGFF
cdr3_nt: TGTGCCAGCATTTCCCATCACGACAGGGAGGGTTTTTTT

v_call: TRBV12-5
clone_size: NA
j_call: TRBJ2-7
d_call: NA
cdr3_aa: CASGLESYEQYF
cdr3_nt: TGTGCTAGTGGTTTGGAATCCTACGAGCAGTACTTC

v_call: TRBV27
clone_size: NA
j_call: TRBJ1-5
d_call: NA
cdr3_aa: CVSRPRGVNQHQHF
cdr3_nt: TGTGTCAGCAGACCGAGGGGGGTCAATCAGCACCAGCATTTT

v_call: TRBV18
clone_size: many
j_call: TRBJ2-5
d_call: NA
cdr3_aa: CASSPNQETQYF
cdr3_nt: TGTGCCAGCTCACCAAACCAAGAGACCCAGTACTTC

v_call: TRBV6-1
clone_size: many
j_call: TRBJ2-3
d_call: TRBD1
cdr3_aa: CASSRGGAIDTQYF
cdr3_nt: TGTGCCAGCAGTCGAGGGGGCGCGATAGATACGCAGTATTTT

v_call: TRBV20-1
clone_size: medium-sized
j_call: TRBJ1-6
d_call: NA
cdr3_aa: CSARGAREGSPLHF
cdr3_nt: TGCAGTGCTAGAGGGGCAAGGGAGGGCTCACCCCTCCACTTT

v_call: TRBV4-1
clone_size: many
j_call: TRBJ1-4
d_call: NA
cdr3_aa: CASSQFHREKLFF
cdr3_nt: TGCGCCAGCAGCCAATTTCATCGGGAAAAACTGTTTTTT

v_call: TRBV4-3
clone_size: NA
j_call: TRBJ2-7
d_call: TRBD2
cdr3_aa: CASSKDRTSGSYYEQYF
cdr3_nt: TGCGCCAGCAGCAAAGATAGGACTAGCGGGAGTTACTACGAGCAGTACTTC